These 32 T cell receptor beta chains were all obtained from the same sample, sequenced in a study of T cells in Graves' hyperthyroidism and ophthalmopathy (dated by TCRdb to between 2018 and 2021). The receptor library was made with multiplex PCR. The run used an Illumina HiSeq 2000. The TCR beta CDR3 regions were amplified from RNA transcripts. A first-round RT-PCR of the TCR CDR3 used the HTBI primer set with the Qiagen OneStep RT-PCR kit. TCRdb cleaned the public reads at Q25 with fastp, built clones with MiXCR and kept in-frame beta chains. Each CDR3 protein appears once, grouped with its most common genes and DNA. The sample contains about 200,000 distinct CDR3 sequences, roughly a sixth of them found a single time. The ten largest account for roughly 55% of the sample. The sequenced material came from blood. All receptors derive from a woman in her forties or fifties with Graves' hyperthyroidism.

This clonotype was seen ten or more times. The chain uses TRBV20-1 and TRBJ2-1; D unclear. Between the trimmed V and J ends, which lost 3 bases and 9 bases, there was a span of 12 bases. The CDR3 covers 12 residues. The germline V gene has CDR1 DFQATT and CDR2 SNEGSKA (reference sequence). CDR3 region: CSASDVSGEQFF. CDR3 coding DNA: TGCAGTGCTAGTGATGTGTCGGGTGAGCAGTTCTTC.

This clonotype was seen many times. The rearrangement uses TRBV2 and TRBJ2-3; 8 bases are shared with TRBD2. This CDR3 region has 14 residues. Looked up from germline, CDR1 is SNHLY and CDR2 is FYNNEI. Trimming took 7 bases from V and 6 from J; bases not matched to a gene: 9. The CDR3 reads CASIASGLADTQYF. CDR3 bases: TGTGCCAGCATCGCTAGCGGGCTGGCTGATACGCAGTATTTT.

V and J are TRBV2 and TRBJ2-3; TRBD1 matches at 8 bases. Germline CDR1 is SNHLY and CDR2 is FYNNEI. The CDR3 consists of 16 residues. V dropped 4 bases and J dropped 5; count of bases not matched to a gene: 11. CDR3 bases: TGTGCCAGCAGTGGAGCGACCGGGACAGGCAAAGATACGCAGTATTTT. Translation: CASSGATGTGKDTQYF.

V usage is TRBV5-1 and J usage is TRBJ1-2; TRBD1 might be the D (6 bases). From germline, CDR1 is SGHRS and CDR2 YFSETQ. V dropped 0 bases and J dropped 5 bases, with 11 bases sitting between them. The CDR3 runs 14 residues. The CDR3 bases are TGCGCCAGCAGCTTGGCGCAGGGGCAATATGGCTACACCTTC. This translates into CASSLAQGQYGYTF.

This clonotype came up many times. The genes are TRBV20-1 and TRBJ2-5; D gene ambiguous. There are 13 residues in the CDR3. Trimming stripped 3 bases from V and 5 bases from J, with 13 bases between. CDR1 and CDR2 (germline): DFQATT, SNEGSKA (reference sequence). CDR3 in DNA: TGCAGTGCTAGCTTCCGATGGACGGAGACCCAGTACTTC. Residues: CSASFRWTETQYF.

This clonotype appeared many times. The chain has TRBV2 and TRBJ1-1; 7 bases are a match to TRBD1. This CDR3 is 13 amino acids long. Germline-derived CDR1 and CDR2 are SNHLY and FYNNEI. Losses at the gene ends were 11 bases for V and 2 bases for J; bases not matched to a gene: 8. CDR3 DNA sequence: TGTGCCCACAAAGACAGGGACAACACTGAAGCTTTCTTT. It specifies CAHKDRDNTEAFF.

This clonotype was seen repeatedly, ten times or more. CDR3 sequence: CASSQDLLAGGDEQFF. DNA of the CDR3: TGTGCCAGCAGCCAAGATCTCCTAGCGGGTGGGGATGAGCAGTTCTTC. The chain links TRBV3-1 to TRBJ2-1; TRBD2 matches at 8 bases. The V and J ends lost 0 bases and 8 bases, in that order; junction bases with no gene match: 9. CDR3 length: 16 residues. Germline CDR1 LGHDT, CDR2 YNNKEL (reference sequence).

The V gene is TRBV11-3, the J gene TRBJ2-1; tentative D call: TRBD1 (5 bases). V was clipped by 7 bases and J by 0 bases, with 13 bases between them. Germline V gene sequence: CDR1 SGHNT, CDR2 YENEEA. This CDR3 is 15 amino acids long. This CDR3 is CASNYRKSSYNEQFF. The CDR3 DNA reads as TGTGCCAGCAACTACAGGAAGAGCTCCTACAATGAGCAGTTCTTC.

The chain combines TRBV4-3 with TRBJ2-5; 14 nucleotides agree with TRBD2. CDR1 is LGHNA, CDR2 YSLEER, per germline. This CDR3 region has 17 residues. V dropped 0 bases and J dropped 3; count of bases not matched to a gene: 3. The DNA of the CDR3 is TGCGCCAGCAGCCAAGATTGGGGACTAGCGGGAGAAGAGACCCAGTACTTC. This encodes CASSQDWGLAGEETQYF.

This chain links TRBV28 with TRBJ2-7, with 7 bases aligning to TRBD2. J was trimmed by 1 base and V by 3 bases; bases with no gene match: 6. The CDR3 has 15 amino acids. Germline-derived CDR1 and CDR2 are MDHEN and SYDVKM. Written as DNA, the CDR3 is TGTGCCAGCAGTTTCTCGGCGGGAGTTTCCTACGAGCAGTACTTC. Translating it yields CASSFSAGVSYEQYF.

This chain's CDR3 is CASSLAVPNYGYTF. The CDR3, as DNA: TGCGCCAGCAGCTTGGCCGTCCCGAACTATGGCTACACCTTC. The V gene is TRBV5-1, the J gene TRBJ1-2, with no clear D. Germline values: CDR1 SGHRS, CDR2 YFSETQ. This CDR3 contains 14 residues. V was clipped by 0 bases and J by 2 bases, with 8 bases between them.

This clonotype was observed at least ten times. The V call is TRBV5-5, the J call TRBJ2-1, with 8 bases identical to TRBD2. Germline V gene lookup returns CDR1 SGHKS and CDR2 YYEKEE (reference sequence). There are 17 residues in the CDR3. J lost 0 bases, V lost 4 bases, and 9 bases had no gene match. Here the CDR3 reads CASSERSGTSSYNEQFF. CDR3 DNA: TGTGCCAGCAGCGAAAGATCCGGGACTAGCTCCTACAATGAGCAGTTCTTC. Variable domain in full (rest from reference TRBV5-5 and TRBJ2-1): DAGVTQSPTHLIKTRGQQVTLRCSPISGHKSVSWYQQVLGQGPQFIFQYYEKEERGRGNFPDRFSARQFPNYSSELNVNALLLGDSALYLCASSERSGTSSYNEQFFGPGTRLTVL.

V and J are TRBV20-1 and TRBJ1-2, with no clear D. The germline gives CDR1 DFQATT, CDR2 SNEGSKA (reference sequence). The CDR3 consists of 14 residues. Trimming took 6 bases from V and 2 from J, leaving 16 bases between them. The CDR3 region is CSASGKGRNYGYTF. The CDR3 DNA follows: TGCAGTGCCTCCGGGAAGGGAAGAAACTATGGCTACACCTTC.

This rearrangement joins TRBV5-1 to TRBJ1-1, with TRBD1 as a possible D gene (5 bases). The CDR3 sequence is 14 residues long. V was pared by 2 bases and J by 4 bases, with 12 bases between. Looked up from germline, CDR1 is SGHRS and CDR2 is YFSETQ. The CDR3: CASSFGAGPTEAFF. In DNA form, the CDR3 reads TGCGCCAGCAGCTTCGGGGCGGGACCCACTGAAGCTTTCTTT. The full variable domain, rest sourced from reference TRBV5-1 and TRBJ1-1, is KAGVTQTPRYLIKTRGQQVTLSCSPISGHRSVSWYQQTPGQGLQFLFEYFSETQRNKGNFPGRFSGRQFSNSRSEMNVSTLELGDSALYLCASSFGAGPTEAFFGQGTRLTVV.

Ten or more counts support this clonotype. The chain uses TRBV5-1 and TRBJ2-7; TRBD1 is a possible D gene (6 bases). There are 12 residues in the CDR3. Trimming took 3 bases from V and 3 from J, leaving 7 bases between them. From germline, CDR1 is SGHRS and CDR2 YFSETQ. The CDR3 DNA sequence: TGCGCCAGCAGCTCAGGGGACTACGAGCAGTACTTC. It yields the protein CASSSGDYEQYF.

The sample holds many counts of this clonotype. The chain carries TRBV12-3 or TRBV12-4 and TRBJ1-1, with D possibly matching TRBD1 (6 bases). The CDR3 length is 16 residues. V lost 1 base, J lost 1 base, and 13 bases lay in between. The CDR3 DNA reads as TGTGCCAGCAGTTTAGATTGGGGGGCGCGGAACACTGAAGCTTTCTTT. It translates to CASSLDWGARNTEAFF.

This clonotype has ten or more counts. The chain employs TRBV20-1 and TRBJ2-1; 7 nucleotides match TRBD1. Germline V CDR1 and CDR2: DFQATT, SNEGSKA (reference sequence). CDR3 length equals 12 residues. With 4 bases clipped from V and 10 bases from J, the junction kept 7 bases outside the gene matches. CDR3 amino acids: CSAIIDRDEQFF. In DNA form, the CDR3 reads TGCAGTGCTATCATTGACAGGGACGAGCAGTTCTTC.

This clonotype was counted many times. This rearrangement joins TRBV28 to TRBJ1-2, with a tentative D call TRBD1 (5 bases). The CDR3 is made up of 13 amino acids. Germline V gene lookup returns CDR1 MDHEN and CDR2 SYDVKM. Trimming stripped 5 bases from V and 5 bases from J, with 12 bases between. The CDR3 is CASSPGKSYGYTF. DNA for the CDR3: TGTGCCAGCAGTCCAGGGAAGTCGTATGGCTACACCTTC.

The chain couples TRBV29-1 to TRBJ2-1, with D perhaps TRBD2 (6 bases). The germline CDR1 and CDR2 sequences are SQVTM and ANQGSEA. This CDR3 has 17 amino acids. Trimming took 4 bases from V and 5 from J, leaving 24 bases between them. Here the CDR3 reads CSVGTFVAVSSHNEQFF. The CDR3 region has the DNA TGCAGCGTTGGAACCTTTGTAGCGGTTTCTTCCCACAATGAGCAGTTCTTC.

This clonotype was recorded many times. The genes are TRBV2 and TRBJ1-1, with TRBD1 matching over 8 bases. After removal of 6 bases from V and 1 base from J, the junction contained 4 bases not matched to a gene. This CDR3 spans 14 amino acids. CDR1 is SNHLY, CDR2 FYNNEI, per germline. CDR3 nucleotide sequence: TGTGCCAGCAGAAAGGACAGGGAGAACACTGAAGCTTTCTTT. Protein product: CASRKDRENTEAFF.

The CDR3 reads CASSYGGGYNEQFF. The CDR3 region has the DNA TGTGCCAGCAGTTACGGGGGGGGGTACAATGAGCAGTTCTTC. J is TRBJ2-1 and V is TRBV6-2 or TRBV6-3; 7 nucleotides line up with TRBD2. The CDR3 has 14 amino acids. Germline values: CDR1 MNHEY, CDR2 SVGEGT. The V gene end was trimmed by 2 bases and the J gene end by 4 bases; junction bases not matched to a gene: 2.

The sample holds a few counts of this clonotype. The genes are TRBV10-1 and TRBJ1-1; D is perhaps TRBD1 (5 bases). CDR1 is WNHNN, CDR2 SYGVQD, per germline (reference sequence). V gave up 0 bases and J gave up 10 bases, with 9 bases separating them. This CDR3 comprises 12 residues. CDR3 sequence: CASSESWRGAFF. DNA of the CDR3: TGCGCCAGCAGTGAGTCGTGGAGGGGAGCTTTCTTT.

This chain joins TRBV27 and TRBJ2-7; 7 bases match TRBD1. This CDR3 region has 14 residues. The ends lost 4 bases at V and 2 bases at J; junction bases unmatched: 5. CDR1 is MNHEY and CDR2 is SMNVEV in the germline V gene (reference sequence). The CDR3 DNA sequence: TGTGCCAGCAGTTCCGGGACAGAAGCCTACGAGCAGTACTTC. It translates to CASSSGTEAYEQYF.

At least ten counts were recorded for this clonotype. V and J are TRBV7-9 and TRBJ2-1; D gene unclear. The CDR3 covers 14 residues. The germline V and J ends were trimmed by 1 base and 5 bases, with 9 bases remaining between them. CDR1 and CDR2 from the germline V gene are SEHNR and FQNEAQ (reference sequence). CDR3 in amino acids: CASSLDRSNNEQFF. The CDR3 DNA reads as TGTGCCAGCAGCTTAGACCGATCTAACAATGAGCAGTTCTTC.

The chain employs TRBV7-9 and TRBJ2-7; 12 bases line up with TRBD2. Germline V gene lookup returns CDR1 SEHNR and CDR2 FQNEAQ (reference sequence). With V trimmed by 2 bases and J by 4 bases, 6 bases remained unmatched. The length of the CDR3 is 16 residues. In nucleotides, the CDR3 is TGTGCCAGCAGCTTACCGACTAGCGGGAGTGGGTACGAGCAGTACTTC. Translation: CASSLPTSGSGYEQYF. The whole variable domain, filled in from reference TRBV7-9 and TRBJ2-7, reads DTGVSQNPRHKITKRGQNVTFRCDPISEHNRLYWYRQTLGQGPEFLTYFQNEAQLEKSRLLSDRFSAERPKGSFSTLEIQRTEQGDSAMYLCASSLPTSGSGYEQYFGPGTRLTVT.

This clonotype was seen many times. V and J are TRBV11-1 and TRBJ1-4; D possibly corresponds to TRBD1 (5 bases). The germline V gene encodes CDR1 SGHAT and CDR2 FQDESV (reference sequence). Trimming stripped 4 bases from V and 10 bases from J, with 19 bases between. The CDR3 has 15 residues. The CDR3 region has the DNA TGTGCCAGCAGCTCAATCGGGATGTCTGGGGGAAAACTGTTTTTT. This codes for CASSSIGMSGGKLFF.

The rearrangement links TRBV10-3 to TRBJ2-1; 7 nucleotides align to TRBD2. Losses at the gene ends were 4 bases for V and 2 bases for J; bases not matched to a gene: 5. This CDR3 is 15 amino acids long. Looked up from germline, CDR1 is ENHRY and CDR2 is SYGVKD. The CDR3 protein is CAISVPSGAYNEQFF. The CDR3 bases are TGTGCCATCAGTGTTCCTAGCGGCGCCTACAATGAGCAGTTCTTC.

The sample holds many counts of this clonotype. The gene calls are TRBV30 and TRBJ2-5, with D possibly matching TRBD2 (5 bases). CDR3 size: 15 residues. Germline lookup yields CDR1 GTSNPN and CDR2 SVGIG (reference sequence). V lost 6 bases to trimming and J lost 0 bases, with 17 bases between them. Here the CDR3 reads CACGSVPGHQETQYF. Here the CDR3 DNA reads TGTGCCTGTGGGAGCGTCCCCGGGCACCAAGAGACCCAGTACTTC.

This clonotype was seen more than once but under ten times. The gene calls are TRBV12-5 and TRBJ1-5; D possibly corresponds to TRBD1 (6 bases). Trimming pared 7 bases from V and 8 bases from J, leaving 15 bases between. Germline V gene data show CDR1 as LGHNT and CDR2 as FRNRAP. The CDR3 spans 13 residues. The CDR3 here is CASAVRQAEPQHF. In nucleotides, the CDR3 is TGTGCTAGTGCCGTACGACAGGCTGAGCCCCAGCATTTT.

This clonotype showed up many times. The chain links TRBV12-3 or TRBV12-4 to TRBJ2-5; 11 bases match TRBD1. There are 15 residues in the CDR3. The V and J ends lost 5 bases and 4 bases, in that order; junction bases with no gene match: 6. CDR3 residues: CASSPRTGGAETQYF. The CDR3, as DNA: TGTGCCAGCAGTCCGAGGACAGGGGGCGCAGAGACCCAGTACTTC.

This chain connects TRBV12-5 to TRBJ2-1; the match to TRBD2 covers 12 bases. Trimming took 5 bases from V and 9 from J; bases not matched to a gene: 17. This CDR3 is built from 18 residues. Germline loops: CDR1 LGHNT, CDR2 FRNRAP. The CDR3 DNA sequence: TGTGCTAGTGGTCTCGAGACTAGCGGGAGCTGGTTTCCAGCTGAGCAGTTCTTC. It codes for CASGLETSGSWFPAEQFF.

This clonotype came up a few times. The J gene is TRBJ2-5, the V gene TRBV5-1; maybe TRBD2 (6 bases). The CDR3 sequence is 14 residues long. Germline V gene lookup returns CDR1 SGHRS and CDR2 YFSETQ. V was trimmed by 4 bases and J by 2 bases, leaving 12 bases between them. The CDR3 is CASSDLAGQETQYF. The CDR3 nucleotides read TGCGCCAGCAGCGACCTGGCGGGGCAAGAGACCCAGTACTTC.